Shown below are 9 T cell receptor beta chains from a single sample sequenced in a study of post-analysis software for immune sequencing data. Study findings and constraints: The study found TRBV5-6, TRBV5-1 and TRBV20-1 among roughly 5 TRBV segments more frequent in patients than controls.

Their antigens remain unidentified. The library was made from cDNA and included unique molecular identifiers. TCRdb analysed the PCR reads with MiXCR anew, one entry per CDR3 protein. Here the sample spans 650,000 to 900,000 distinct CDR3 sequences, 40% to 55% being singletons. Sequenced material: blood. Receptor source: a girl aged 10-17 years with multiple sclerosis.

The genes are TRBV20-1 and TRBJ2-1; 10 bases match TRBD2. In germline, CDR1 is DFQATT, CDR2 SNEGSKA (reference sequence). The CDR3 consists of 18 residues. V was clipped by 7 bases and J by 0 bases; unmatched bases: 15. The CDR3 DNA sequence: TGCAGTGTTAGTTTAGTTCTAGCGGGAGCCCTCTCCTACAATGAGCAGTTCTTC. This translates into CSVSLVLAGALSYNEQFF.

The rearrangement joins TRBV12-3 or TRBV12-4 to TRBJ1-5; 12 bases map to TRBD1. CDR3 size: 16 residues. Germline trimming cut 5 bases from V and 7 bases from J; bases unmatched to any gene: 9. This CDR3 is CASSPGTGGMGQPQHF. Written as DNA, the CDR3 is TGTGCCAGCAGTCCAGGGACAGGGGGCATGGGGCAGCCCCAGCATTTT.

The chain couples TRBV28 to TRBJ1-2; D unresolved. V was pared by 4 bases and J by 2 bases, with 11 bases between. The V gene's germline CDR1 is MDHEN and CDR2 SYDVKM. The CDR3 sequence is 14 residues long. The CDR3 spells CASSSSPINYGYTF. The CDR3 DNA sequence: TGTGCCAGCAGTTCCTCCCCCATCAACTATGGCTACACCTTC.

In its sample, this clonotype was seen many times. This chain connects TRBV29-1 to TRBJ2-6, with 7 bases aligning to TRBD2. V was clipped by 5 bases and J by 2 bases; unmatched bases: 9. The germline V gene has CDR1 SQVTM and CDR2 ANQGSEA. The CDR3 is 16 amino acids. The CDR3 DNA sequence: TGCAGCGTTACTCGGGGGGTAGGAGCTGGGGCCAACGTCCTGACTTTC. This gives the protein CSVTRGVGAGANVLTF.

For this clonotype: Sequence at one end of the junction differs from germline and may be a read error. The CDR3 DNA follows: TGTGCCCGCAGTGAGCGGACAGGGAGCTACAATGAGCAGTTCTTC. It encodes CARSERTGSYNEQFF. The chain joins TRBV6-4 to TRBJ2-1; the match to TRBD1 covers 8 bases. Per the germline V gene, CDR1 is MRHNA and CDR2 is SNTAGT. CDR3 length: 15 residues.

The V gene is TRBV20-1, the J gene TRBJ2-5; D is unclear. The CDR3 is 13 residues long. The germline V gene has CDR1 DFQATT and CDR2 SNEGSKA (reference sequence). V was trimmed by 5 bases and J by 4 bases, leaving 14 bases between them. CDR3 protein: CSALRRESETQYF. The CDR3 DNA is TGCAGTGCTCTTCGGCGCGAGTCAGAGACCCAGTACTTC.

This clonotype occurred a few times. The chain recombines TRBV5-1 with TRBJ2-3, with D maybe TRBD1 (6 bases). The V end lost 0 bases, the J end lost 5 bases, and 19 bases lay between the germline ends. CDR1 is SGHRS, CDR2 YFSETQ, per germline. CDR3 size: 17 residues. CDR3 residues: CASSLVAVGRGEDTQYF. CDR3 nucleotides: TGCGCCAGCAGCTTGGTCGCGGTGGGCAGGGGTGAAGATACGCAGTATTTT.

The chain is built from TRBV7-2 and TRBJ2-5; TRBD1 might be the D (6 bases). The CDR3 has 17 amino acids. The germline CDR1 and CDR2 sequences are SGHTA and FQGNSA. Trimming removed 4 bases at V and 11 bases at J, with 29 bases between. Here the CDR3 reads CASSSLPGATGYNEQYF. CDR3 bases: TGTGCCAGCAGCTCCTTACCAGGGGCCACGGGCTACAATGAGCAGTACTTC.

This clonotype was counted a few times. The chain is built from TRBV5-1 and TRBJ2-7; weak D call: TRBD1 (7 bases). This CDR3 is 15 amino acids long. In germline, CDR1 is SGHRS, CDR2 YFSETQ. The ends were cut back, 0 bases at V and 7 bases at J, with 17 bases in the middle. The CDR3 region has the DNA TGCGCCAGCAGCTTGGTCCCAGGGGGGACCCAAGAGCAGTACTTC. It specifies CASSLVPGGTQEQYF.